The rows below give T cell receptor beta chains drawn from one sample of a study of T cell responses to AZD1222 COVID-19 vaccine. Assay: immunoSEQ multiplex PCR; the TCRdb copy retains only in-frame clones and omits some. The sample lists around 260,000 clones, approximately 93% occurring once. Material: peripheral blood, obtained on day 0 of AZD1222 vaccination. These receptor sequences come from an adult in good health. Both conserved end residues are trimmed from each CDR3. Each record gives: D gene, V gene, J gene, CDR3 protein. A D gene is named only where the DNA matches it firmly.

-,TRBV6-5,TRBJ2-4,ASKETGKNIQY
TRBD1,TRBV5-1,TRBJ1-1,ASSDQGQVTEAF
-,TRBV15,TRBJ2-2,ATSRGGLAELF
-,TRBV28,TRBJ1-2,ATWDRYYGYT
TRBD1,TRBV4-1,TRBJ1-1,ASSLIQGQGRTEAF
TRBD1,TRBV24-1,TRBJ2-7,ATSDTGQGPEQY
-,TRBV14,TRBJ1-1,ASSQETGLMNTEAF
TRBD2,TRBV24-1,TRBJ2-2,ATSGAGGTGELF
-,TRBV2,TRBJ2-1,ASSVDWNEQF
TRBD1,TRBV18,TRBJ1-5,ASSPDWDRGQPQH
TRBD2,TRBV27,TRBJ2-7,ASTPERTSGILYEQY
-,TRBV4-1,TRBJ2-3,ASTLLPRYDTQY
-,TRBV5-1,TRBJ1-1,ASSWGSRAGTEAF
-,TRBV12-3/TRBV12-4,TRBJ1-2,ASSPDRFGYT